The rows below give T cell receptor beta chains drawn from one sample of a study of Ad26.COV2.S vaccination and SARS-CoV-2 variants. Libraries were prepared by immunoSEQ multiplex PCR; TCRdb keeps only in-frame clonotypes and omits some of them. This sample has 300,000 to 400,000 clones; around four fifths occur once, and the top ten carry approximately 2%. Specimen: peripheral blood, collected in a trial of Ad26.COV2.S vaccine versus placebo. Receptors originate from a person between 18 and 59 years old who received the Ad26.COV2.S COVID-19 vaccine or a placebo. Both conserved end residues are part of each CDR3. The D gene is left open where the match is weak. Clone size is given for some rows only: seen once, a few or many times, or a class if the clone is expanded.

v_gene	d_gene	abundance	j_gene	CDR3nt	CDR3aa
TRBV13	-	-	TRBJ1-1	TGTGCCAGCAGCTTAGTCCCCGGCGGGCTGAACACTGAAGCTTTCTTT	CASSLVPGGLNTEAFF
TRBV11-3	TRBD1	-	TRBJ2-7	TGTGCCAGCAGCACCCCGATGGGCAGGGGGCTCTACGAGCAGTACTTC	CASSTPMGRGLYEQYF
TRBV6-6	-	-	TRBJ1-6	TGTGCCAGCAGTCCTCGGCAGGGGTGGGTGGTTTCACCCCTCCACTTT	CASSPRQGWVVSPLHF
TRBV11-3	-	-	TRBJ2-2	TGTGCCAGCAGCCCAATAGACAGGAAGCGCGGGGAGCTGTTTTTT	CASSPIDRKRGELFF
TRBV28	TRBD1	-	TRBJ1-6	TGTGCCAGCCGCCTGACACAGGGGGCGTTATCCTATAATTCACCCCTCCACTTT	CASRLTQGALSYNSPLHF
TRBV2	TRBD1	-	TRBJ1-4	TGTGCCAGCAAATTCGGGACAGCTAATGAAAAACTGTTTTTT	CASKFGTANEKLFF
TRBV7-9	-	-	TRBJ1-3	TGTGCCAGCAACGACGGAAACTCTGGAAACACCATATATTTT	CASNDGNSGNTIYF
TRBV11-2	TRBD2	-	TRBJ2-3	TGTGCCAGCAGCTTATCCGGGGGGGTTAGAACGCAGTATTTT	CASSLSGGVRTQYF
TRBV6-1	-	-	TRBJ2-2	TGTGCCAGCAGTGAAGATTGGACCGGGGAGCTGTTTTTT	CASSEDWTGELFF
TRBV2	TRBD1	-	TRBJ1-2	TGTGCCAGCGAACAGGGGGCGGGTGGCTACACCTTC	CASEQGAGGYTF
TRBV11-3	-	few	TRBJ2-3	TGTGCCAGCAGCTTGAGGGATACGCAGTATTTT	CASSLRDTQYF
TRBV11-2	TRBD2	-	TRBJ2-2	TGTGCCAGCAGCGAGCCGGGACTAGCGGGGGTTGCGAACACCGGGGAGCTGTTTTTT	CASSEPGLAGVANTGELFF
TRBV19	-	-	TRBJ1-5	TGTGCCAGTAGTAGGGCAGGGGAAGGCCAGCCCCAGCATTTT	CASSRAGEGQPQHF
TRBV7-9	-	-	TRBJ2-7	TGTGCCAGCAGCCGAGAACCGGAGGGGACGAGCTACGAGCAGTACTTC	CASSREPEGTSYEQYF
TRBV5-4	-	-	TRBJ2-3	TGTGCCAGCAGCTTGTCGTTTTACACAGATACGCAGTATTTT	CASSLSFYTDTQYF
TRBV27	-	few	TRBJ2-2	TGTGCCAGCCCCGACAGGTCCGACACCGGGGAGCTGTTTTTT	CASPDRSDTGELFF
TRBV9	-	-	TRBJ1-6	TGTGCCAGCAGCGTATCACAGCCTAATTCACCCCTCCACTTT	CASSVSQPNSPLHF
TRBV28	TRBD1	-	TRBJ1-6	TGTGCCAGCAGTGCATCGACAGGGACGACACCCCTCCACTTT	CASSASTGTTPLHF
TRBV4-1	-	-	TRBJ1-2	TGCGCCAGCAGCCAAGTGTCCAGCGCCGGCTATGGCTACACCTTC	CASSQVSSAGYGYTF
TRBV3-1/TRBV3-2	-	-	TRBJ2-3	TGTGCCAGCAGCCCGGACCCCGGTTCCAGCACAGATACGCAGTATTTT	CASSPDPGSSTDTQYF
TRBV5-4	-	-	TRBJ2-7	TGTGCCAGCAGCTCCCGTGGGCAGACGAACTACGAGCAGTACTTC	CASSSRGQTNYEQYF
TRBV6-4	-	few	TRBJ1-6	TGTGCCAGCAGTGTAAAGAATAATTCACCCCTCCACTTT	CASSVKNNSPLHF
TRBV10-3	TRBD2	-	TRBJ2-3	TGTGCCATCAGTGAGTCTAGCGGGGGGGTGCCAGATACGCAGTATTTT	CAISESSGGVPDTQYF
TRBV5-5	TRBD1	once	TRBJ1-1	TGTGCCAGCAGCTTGGCGGACAGGGACGGCACTGAAGCTTTCTTT	CASSLADRDGTEAFF
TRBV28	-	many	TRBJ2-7	TGTGCCAGCAGTCGTCTGGGGGCTTACGAGCAGTACTTC	CASSRLGAYEQYF
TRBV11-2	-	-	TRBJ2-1	TGTGCCGGCAGCTACAGGGTTAGCTCCTACAATGAGCAGTTCTTC	CAGSYRVSSYNEQFF
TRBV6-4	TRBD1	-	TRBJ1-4	TGTGCCAGCTCAATTACCAAACCCCAGGACAGGGGGCGGGAAAAACTGTTTTTT	CASSITKPQDRGREKLFF
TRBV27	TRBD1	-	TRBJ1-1	TGTGCCAGCAGTCTGAAAGCCGGGACAGGGATGTTCTTGGTGAACACTGAAGCTTTCTTT	CASSLKAGTGMFLVNTEAFF